This is a list of T cell receptor beta chains from one sample in a study of PD-1 blockade in mismatch repair-deficient tumors. The protocol was immunoSEQ multiplex PCR, while the TCRdb copy is restricted to in-frame clones and leaves out a portion. The top ten hold around 4.4% of the sample, which has 14,000 or so clones, about 85% seen once. Their antigen targets remain unknown. The sequencing used cells cultured in vitro, collected from a patient treated with pembrolizumab. The receptors derive from an adult with mismatch repair-deficient cancer. Each CDR3 is given with its conserved first and last residue. Fields, in order: V gene, D gene, clone size, J gene, CDR3 protein, CDR3 DNA. D genes are given only for firm matches. Part of the rows lack a size; the others show once, few, many or a class for expanded clones.

V: TRBV7-9; D: .; size: .; J: TRBJ2-1; CDR3: CASSLGDTLYLGNEQFF; DNA: TGTGCCAGCAGCTTAGGTGACACCCTTTATCTGGGCAATGAGCAGTTCTTC
V: TRBV28; D: TRBD1; size: .; J: TRBJ1-2; CDR3: CASSLAGGYGYTF; DNA: TGTGCCAGCAGTTTAGCAGGGGGCTATGGCTACACCTTC
V: TRBV9; D: .; size: .; J: TRBJ2-2; CDR3: CASSGSGTGNAGELFF; DNA: TGTGCCAGCAGCGGGTCCGGGACGGGGAACGCCGGGGAGCTGTTTTTT
V: TRBV2; D: .; size: .; J: TRBJ2-1; CDR3: CASSEDEYNEQFF; DNA: TGTGCCAGCAGTGAAGACGAGTACAATGAGCAGTTCTTC
V: TRBV2; D: .; size: .; J: TRBJ2-1; CDR3: CASSEDWQILYNEQFF; DNA: TGTGCCAGCAGTGAGGATTGGCAGATTTTGTACAATGAGCAGTTCTTC
V: TRBV28; D: TRBD1; size: .; J: TRBJ2-7; CDR3: CASTSTGTANYEQYF; DNA: TGTGCCAGCACCTCAACAGGGACAGCTAACTACGAGCAGTACTTC
V: TRBV30; D: TRBD1; size: .; J: TRBJ1-1; CDR3: CAWNTGQGNTEAFF; DNA: TGTGCCTGGAATACGGGACAGGGGAACACTGAAGCTTTCTTT
V: TRBV5-4; D: TRBD2; size: .; J: TRBJ2-3; CDR3: CASRPGTSGATDTQYF; DNA: TGTGCCAGCAGGCCTGGGACTAGCGGGGCCACAGATACGCAGTATTTT
V: TRBV7-3; D: .; size: .; J: TRBJ2-3; CDR3: CASSLTPASHTQYF; DNA: TGTGCCAGCAGCTTAACACCAGCTTCACATACGCAGTATTTT
V: TRBV19; D: .; size: .; J: TRBJ2-7; CDR3: CASSRQAGYEQYF; DNA: TGTGCCAGTAGTCGACAGGCTGGCTACGAGCAGTACTTC
V: TRBV27; D: TRBD1; size: few; J: TRBJ2-7; CDR3: CASSLAGTGNEQYF; DNA: TGTGCCAGCAGTTTAGCCGGGACAGGGAACGAGCAGTACTTC
V: TRBV27; D: .; size: .; J: TRBJ1-4; CDR3: CASSPRGFGEKLFF; DNA: TGTGCCAGCAGTCCGCGAGGTTTTGGTGAAAAACTGTTTTTT
V: TRBV27; D: TRBD1; size: .; J: TRBJ2-7; CDR3: CASSPRRTGLSYEQYF; DNA: TGTGCCAGCAGTCCAAGGCGGACAGGCCTGTCCTACGAGCAGTACTTC
V: TRBV7-3; D: TRBD1; size: .; J: TRBJ1-1; CDR3: CASSFAGGTEAFF; DNA: TGTGCCAGCAGCTTCGCAGGGGGCACTGAAGCTTTCTTT
V: TRBV7-8; D: .; size: .; J: TRBJ1-2; CDR3: CASSLLVLGQGYTF; DNA: TGTGCCAGCAGCTTATTAGTACTTGGGCAGGGCTACACCTTC
V: TRBV29-1; D: TRBD1; size: .; J: TRBJ1-2; CDR3: CSVRTGGSSYGYTF; DNA: TGCAGCGTACGGACAGGGGGCTCTAGCTATGGCTACACCTTC
V: TRBV5-1; D: .; size: .; J: TRBJ2-7; CDR3: CASSTQGGHYEQYF; DNA: TGCGCCAGCAGTACCCAGGGGGGACACTACGAGCAGTACTTC
V: TRBV7-2; D: .; size: few; J: TRBJ2-4; CDR3: CASSLLSSSKNIQYF; DNA: TGTGCCAGCAGCCTACTTAGTTCGAGCAAAAACATTCAGTACTTC
V: TRBV6-5; D: TRBD1; size: once; J: TRBJ1-2; CDR3: CASSHRDREGGYTF; DNA: TGTGCCAGCAGCCATAGGGACAGGGAAGGTGGCTACACCTTC
V: TRBV6-5; D: TRBD1; size: .; J: TRBJ1-4; CDR3: CASSSLTGGEEKLFF; DNA: TGTGCCAGCAGTTCCTTGACAGGGGGCGAGGAAAAACTGTTTTTT
V: TRBV29-1; D: .; size: few; J: TRBJ2-3; CDR3: CSSIRGGSADTQYF; DNA: TGCAGCTCGATCAGGGGGGGCAGCGCAGATACGCAGTATTTT
V: TRBV14; D: TRBD1; size: .; J: TRBJ1-2; CDR3: CASSQGTGYAIDGYTF; DNA: TGTGCCAGCAGCCAGGGGACAGGGTATGCTATCGATGGCTACACCTTC
V: TRBV27; D: .; size: .; J: TRBJ2-2; CDR3: CASSFVRARSGGELFF; DNA: TGTGCCAGCAGTTTCGTGCGGGCCCGGAGTGGCGGGGAGCTGTTTTTT
V: TRBV7-2; D: .; size: once; J: TRBJ1-1; CDR3: CASSAYALGFGAFF; DNA: TGTGCCAGCTCAGCTTATGCATTAGGGTTCGGAGCTTTCTTT
V: TRBV9; D: .; size: .; J: TRBJ2-2; CDR3: CASSEYTGELFF; DNA: TGTGCCAGCAGCGAGTACACCGGGGAGCTGTTTTTT
V: TRBV9; D: .; size: .; J: TRBJ1-2; CDR3: CASSVGSGYTF; DNA: TGTGCCAGCAGCGTAGGGAGTGGCTACACCTTC
V: TRBV5-1; D: TRBD2; size: .; J: TRBJ2-5; CDR3: CASRREGPGTQYF; DNA: TGCGCCAGCAGGCGGGAGGGCCCGGGGACCCAGTACTTC
V: TRBV5-1; D: .; size: .; J: TRBJ1-3; CDR3: CASSTDVLSGNTIYF; DNA: TGCGCCAGCAGCACGGACGTCCTCTCTGGAAACACCATATATTTT
V: TRBV6-5; D: TRBD2; size: .; J: TRBJ2-1; CDR3: CASSYFGGAAHEQFF; DNA: TGTGCCAGCAGTTACTTCGGGGGGGCTGCCCATGAGCAGTTCTTC
V: TRBV19; D: TRBD1; size: .; J: TRBJ2-6; CDR3: CASSITRIGQGGSSGANVLTF; DNA: TGTGCCAGTAGTATCACCAGAATTGGACAGGGGGGGAGCTCTGGGGCCAACGTCCTGACTTTC
V: TRBV9; D: .; size: .; J: TRBJ2-1; CDR3: CASSVERNWEDNEQFF; DNA: TGTGCCAGCAGCGTAGAGCGGAATTGGGAGGACAATGAGCAGTTCTTC